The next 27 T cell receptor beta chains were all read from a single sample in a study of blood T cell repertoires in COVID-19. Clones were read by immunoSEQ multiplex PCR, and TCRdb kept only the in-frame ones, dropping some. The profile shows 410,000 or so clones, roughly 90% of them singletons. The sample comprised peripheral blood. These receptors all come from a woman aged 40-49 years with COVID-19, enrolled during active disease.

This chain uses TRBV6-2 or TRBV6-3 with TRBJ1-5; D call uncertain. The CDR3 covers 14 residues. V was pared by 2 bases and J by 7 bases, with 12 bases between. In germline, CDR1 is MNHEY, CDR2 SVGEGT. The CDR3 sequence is CASSYPPPGQPQHF. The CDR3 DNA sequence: TGTGCCAGCAGTTACCCCCCACCGGGGCAGCCCCAGCATTTT.

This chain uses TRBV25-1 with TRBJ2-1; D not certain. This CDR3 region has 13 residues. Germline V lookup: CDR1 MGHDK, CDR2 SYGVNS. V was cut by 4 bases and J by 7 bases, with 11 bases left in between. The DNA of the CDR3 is TGTGCCAGCAGTGGAAAAGCGACGAATGAGCAGTTCTTC. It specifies CASSGKATNEQFF.

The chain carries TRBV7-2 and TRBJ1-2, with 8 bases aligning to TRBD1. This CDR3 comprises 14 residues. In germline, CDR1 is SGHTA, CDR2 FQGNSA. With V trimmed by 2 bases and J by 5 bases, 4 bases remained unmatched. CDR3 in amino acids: CASSLWTGPYGYTF. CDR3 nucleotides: TGTGCCAGCAGCTTATGGACAGGGCCTTATGGCTACACCTTC.

The CDR3 DNA is TGTGCCAGCAGCTTAGGACAGGGGACCTCGACCGGGGAGCTGTTTTTT. Its translation: CASSLGQGTSTGELFF. The rearrangement links TRBV11-3 to TRBJ2-2; 8 positions match TRBD1. The CDR3 runs to 16 residues. The V gene end was trimmed by 1 base and the J gene end by 5 bases; junction bases not matched to a gene: 6. The germline V gene has CDR1 SGHNT and CDR2 YENEEA.

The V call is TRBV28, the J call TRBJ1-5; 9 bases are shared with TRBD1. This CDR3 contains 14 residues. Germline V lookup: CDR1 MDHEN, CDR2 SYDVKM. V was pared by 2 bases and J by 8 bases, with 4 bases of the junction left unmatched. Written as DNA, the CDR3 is TGTGCCAGCAGTTTAGGACAGGGGAAAGAGCCCCAGCATTTT. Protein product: CASSLGQGKEPQHF.

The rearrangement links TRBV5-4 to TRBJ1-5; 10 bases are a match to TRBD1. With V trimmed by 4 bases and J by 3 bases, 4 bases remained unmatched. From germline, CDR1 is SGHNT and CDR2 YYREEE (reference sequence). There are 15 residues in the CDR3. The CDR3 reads CASSRDRGDNQPQHF. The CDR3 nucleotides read TGTGCCAGCAGCAGGGACAGGGGTGACAATCAGCCCCAGCATTTT.

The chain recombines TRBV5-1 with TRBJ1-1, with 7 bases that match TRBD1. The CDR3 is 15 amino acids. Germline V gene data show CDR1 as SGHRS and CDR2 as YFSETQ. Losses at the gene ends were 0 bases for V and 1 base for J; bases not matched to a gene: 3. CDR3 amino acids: CASSLAGQRNTEAFF. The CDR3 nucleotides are TGCGCCAGCAGCTTGGCGGGACAGAGGAACACTGAAGCTTTCTTT.

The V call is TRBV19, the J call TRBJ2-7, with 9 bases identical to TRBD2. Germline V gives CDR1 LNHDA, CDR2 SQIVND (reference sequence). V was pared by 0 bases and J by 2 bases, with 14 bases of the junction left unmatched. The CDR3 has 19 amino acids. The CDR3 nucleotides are TGTGCCAGTAGTATAGATCCACCCTCCCTAGCGGGGCCCGCCTACGAGCAGTACTTC. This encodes CASSIDPPSLAGPAYEQYF.

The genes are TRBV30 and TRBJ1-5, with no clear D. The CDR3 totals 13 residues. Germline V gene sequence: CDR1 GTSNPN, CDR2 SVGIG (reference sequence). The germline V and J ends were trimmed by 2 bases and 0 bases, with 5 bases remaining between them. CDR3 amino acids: CAWSPYSNQPQHF. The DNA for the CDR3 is TGTGCCTGGAGTCCTTATAGCAATCAGCCCCAGCATTTT. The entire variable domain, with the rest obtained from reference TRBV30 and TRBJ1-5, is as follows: SQTIHQWPATLVQPVGSPLSLECTVEGTSNPNLYWYRQAAGRGLQLLFYSVGIGQISSEVPQNLSASRPQDRQFILSSKKLLLSDSGFYLCAWSPYSNQPQHFGDGTRLSIL.

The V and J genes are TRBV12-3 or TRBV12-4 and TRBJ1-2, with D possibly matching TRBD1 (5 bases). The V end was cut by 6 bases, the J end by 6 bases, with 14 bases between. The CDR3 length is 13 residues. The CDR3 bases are TGTGCCAGCAGGGGGACCGGGGAGGATGGCTACACCTTC. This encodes CASRGTGEDGYTF.

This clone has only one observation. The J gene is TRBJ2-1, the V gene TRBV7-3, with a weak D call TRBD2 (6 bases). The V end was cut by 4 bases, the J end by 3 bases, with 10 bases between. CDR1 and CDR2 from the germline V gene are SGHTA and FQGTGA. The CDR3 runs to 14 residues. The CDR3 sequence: CASSSLASYNEQFF. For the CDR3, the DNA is TGTGCCAGCAGCTCTCTAGCGAGCTACAATGAGCAGTTCTTC.

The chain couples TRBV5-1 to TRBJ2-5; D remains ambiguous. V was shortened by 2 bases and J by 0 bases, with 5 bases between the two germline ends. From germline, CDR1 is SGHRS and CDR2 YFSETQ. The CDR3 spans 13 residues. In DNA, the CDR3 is TGCGCCAGCAGCTTACAAAACCAAGAGACCCAGTACTTC. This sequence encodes CASSLQNQETQYF.

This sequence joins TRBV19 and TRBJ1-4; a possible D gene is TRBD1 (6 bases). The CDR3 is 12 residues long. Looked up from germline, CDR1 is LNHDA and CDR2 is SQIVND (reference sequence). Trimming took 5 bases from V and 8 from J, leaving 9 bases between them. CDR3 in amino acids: CASSVRGEKLFF. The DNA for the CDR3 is TGTGCCAGTAGTGTTAGGGGGGAAAAACTGTTTTTT. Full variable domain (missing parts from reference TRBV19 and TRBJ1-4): DGGITQSPKYLFRKEGQNVTLSCEQNLNHDAMYWYRQDPGQGLRLIYYSQIVNDFQKGDIAEGYSVSREKKESFPLTVTSAQKNPTAFYLCASSVRGEKLFFGSGTQLSVL.

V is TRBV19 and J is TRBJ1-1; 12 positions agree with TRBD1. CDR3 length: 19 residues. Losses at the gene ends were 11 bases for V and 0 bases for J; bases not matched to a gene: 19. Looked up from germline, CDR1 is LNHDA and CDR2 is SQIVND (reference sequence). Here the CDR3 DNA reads TGTGCCCCATGGGACAGGGGGCAGGCTGGGCGGGGGCTGAACACTGAAGCTTTCTTT. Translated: CAPWDRGQAGRGLNTEAFF.

CDR3 DNA: TGCGCCAGCAGCGGGACAGGCCTTAACTATGGCTACACCTTC. This codes for CASSGTGLNYGYTF. The gene calls are TRBV5-1 and TRBJ1-2; 8 bases align to TRBD1. This CDR3 is 14 amino acids long. Trimming took 4 bases from V and 1 from J; bases not matched to a gene: 3. Germline lookup yields CDR1 SGHRS and CDR2 YFSETQ.

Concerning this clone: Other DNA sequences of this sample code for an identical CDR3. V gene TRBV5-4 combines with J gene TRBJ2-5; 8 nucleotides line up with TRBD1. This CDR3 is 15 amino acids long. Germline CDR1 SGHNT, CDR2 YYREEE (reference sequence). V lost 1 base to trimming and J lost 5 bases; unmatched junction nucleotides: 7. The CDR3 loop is CASSLPRQGQETQYF. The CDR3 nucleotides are TGTGCCAGCAGCTTGCCACGACAGGGGCAGGAGACCCAGTACTTC.

CDR3 sequence: CASSLGRSPGQPQHF. In DNA form, the CDR3 reads TGTGCCAGCAGCTTGGGGCGCTCCCCGGGGCAGCCCCAGCATTTT. The V and J genes are TRBV5-5 and TRBJ1-5; D ambiguous. The CDR3 is 15 amino acids. The V end lost 0 bases, the J end lost 7 bases, and 14 bases lay between the germline ends. Germline loops: CDR1 SGHKS, CDR2 YYEKEE (reference sequence).

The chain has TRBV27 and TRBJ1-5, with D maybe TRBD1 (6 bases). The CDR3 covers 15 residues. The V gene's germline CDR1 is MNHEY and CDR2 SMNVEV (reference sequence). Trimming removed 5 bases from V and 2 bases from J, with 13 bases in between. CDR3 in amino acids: CASSPPPGGNQPQHF. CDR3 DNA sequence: TGTGCCAGCAGTCCACCCCCAGGGGGCAATCAGCCCCAGCATTTT.

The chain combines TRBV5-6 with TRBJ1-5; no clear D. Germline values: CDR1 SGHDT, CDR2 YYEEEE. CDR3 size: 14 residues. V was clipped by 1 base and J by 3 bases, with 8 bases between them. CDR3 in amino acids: CASSLWALNQPQHF. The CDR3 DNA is TGTGCCAGCAGCTTGTGGGCCCTCAATCAGCCCCAGCATTTT.

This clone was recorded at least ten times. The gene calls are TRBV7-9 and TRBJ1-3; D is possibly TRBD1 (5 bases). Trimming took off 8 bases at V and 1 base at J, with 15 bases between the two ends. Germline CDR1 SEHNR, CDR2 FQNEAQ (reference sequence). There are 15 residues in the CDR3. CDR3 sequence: CASSRSGPSGNTIYF. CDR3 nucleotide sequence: TGTGCCAGCTCACGATCAGGGCCTTCTGGAAACACCATATATTTT.

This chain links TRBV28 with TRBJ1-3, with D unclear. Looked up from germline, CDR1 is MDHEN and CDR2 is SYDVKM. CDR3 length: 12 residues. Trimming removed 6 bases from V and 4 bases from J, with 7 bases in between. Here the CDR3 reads CASSSVGNTIYF. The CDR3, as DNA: TGTGCCAGCAGCTCGGTCGGAAACACCATATATTTT.

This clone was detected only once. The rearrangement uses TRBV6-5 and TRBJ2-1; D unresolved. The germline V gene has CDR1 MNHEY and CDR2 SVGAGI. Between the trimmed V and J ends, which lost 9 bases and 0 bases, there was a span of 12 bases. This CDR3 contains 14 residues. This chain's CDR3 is CASKTSSSYNEQFF. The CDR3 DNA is TGTGCCAGTAAGACTTCGAGCTCCTACAATGAGCAGTTCTTC.

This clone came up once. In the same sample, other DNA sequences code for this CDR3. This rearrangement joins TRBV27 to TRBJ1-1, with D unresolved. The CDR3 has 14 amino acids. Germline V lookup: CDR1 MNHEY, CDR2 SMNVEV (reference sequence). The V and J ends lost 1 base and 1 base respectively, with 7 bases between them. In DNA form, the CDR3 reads TGTGCCAGCAGTTTATACCCGGGGAACACTGAAGCTTTCTTT. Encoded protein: CASSLYPGNTEAFF.

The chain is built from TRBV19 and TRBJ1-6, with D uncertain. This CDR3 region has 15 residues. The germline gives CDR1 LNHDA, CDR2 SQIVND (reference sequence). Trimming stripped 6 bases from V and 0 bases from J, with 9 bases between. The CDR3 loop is CASSQISSYNSPLHF. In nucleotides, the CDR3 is TGTGCCAGTAGCCAAATTAGCTCCTATAATTCACCCCTCCACTTT.

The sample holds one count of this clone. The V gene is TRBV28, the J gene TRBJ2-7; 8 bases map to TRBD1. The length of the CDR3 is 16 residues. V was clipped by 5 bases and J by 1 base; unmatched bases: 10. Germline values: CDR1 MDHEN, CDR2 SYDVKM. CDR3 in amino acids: CASSPGGDRPSYEQYF. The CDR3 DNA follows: TGTGCCAGCAGTCCAGGCGGGGACAGGCCTTCCTACGAGCAGTACTTC.

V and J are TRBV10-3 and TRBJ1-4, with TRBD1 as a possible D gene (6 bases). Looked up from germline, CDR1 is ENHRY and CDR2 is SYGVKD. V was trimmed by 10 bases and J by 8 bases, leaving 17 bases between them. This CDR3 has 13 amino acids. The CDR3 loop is CASGGDTHEKLFF. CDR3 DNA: TGTGCCAGCGGGGGGGACACTCACGAAAAACTGTTTTTT.

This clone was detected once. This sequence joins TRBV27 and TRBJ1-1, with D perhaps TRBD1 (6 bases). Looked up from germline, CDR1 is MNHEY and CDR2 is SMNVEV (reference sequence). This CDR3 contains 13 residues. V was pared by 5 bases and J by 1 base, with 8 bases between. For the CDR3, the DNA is TGTGCCAGCAGTACAGGGCAGAACACTGAAGCTTTCTTT. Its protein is CASSTGQNTEAFF.